The next 18 T cell receptor beta chains were all read from a single sample in a study of tumor and adjacent non-tumor tissue in lung cancer (dated 2018 in TCRdb). Receptor libraries were prepared by multiplex PCR. Sequenced using an Illumina HiSeq 2500. TCRbeta libraries were constructed through three rounds of nested PCR with primers (Table S4) according to protocols modified from ARM-PCR. Clones were called with MiXCR by TCRdb after fastp trimmed the public reads at Q25, and only in-frame beta chains were retained. One record per CDR3 amino acid sequence lists the most common genes and DNA. The sample table lists 100,000 or so distinct CDR3 sequences, 60% to 80% of them with a count of one. The ten largest clonotypes hold roughly a fifth of the sample. Bulk unsorted tissue served as the source for RNA extraction, and RNA quality was assessed using a NanoDrop ND-1000 and an Agilent 2100. Normal lung samples were distant non-tumor tissue taken more than 3 cm from the tumor edge.

The sequencing sample was made of distant non-tumor lung tissue. The receptors here all came from a man aged 30 to 39 with non-small cell lung cancer.

This clonotype was observed many times. The chain employs TRBV28 and TRBJ2-3; D remains unclear. Between the trimmed V and J ends, which lost 5 bases and 0 bases, there was a span of 9 bases. CDR3 size: 14 residues. The germline CDR1 and CDR2 sequences are MDHEN and SYDVKM. CDR3 DNA: TGTGCCAGCAGTACACTGACCAGCACAGATACGCAGTATTTT. It encodes CASSTLTSTDTQYF. The variable domain in full, completed from reference TRBV28 and TRBJ2-3, reads DVKVTQSSRYLVKRTGEKVFLECVQDMDHENMFWYRQDPGLGLRLIYFSYDVKMKEKGDIPEGYSVSREKKERFSLILESASTNQTSMYLCASSTLTSTDTQYFGPGTRLTVL.

This clonotype was recorded at least ten times. The gene calls are TRBV11-3 and TRBJ1-1, with D perhaps TRBD1 (5 bases). This CDR3 has 15 amino acids. Germline assignment: CDR1 SGHNT and CDR2 YENEEA. With 5 bases removed from V and 5 bases from J, the gap between germline ends came to 18 bases. CDR3 residues: CASSKGSGPWTEAFF. The CDR3 DNA reads as TGTGCCAGCAGCAAGGGGTCCGGCCCTTGGACTGAAGCTTTCTTT.

Notes on this clonotype: An end of the junction does not agree with germline; a read error may underlie this. The chain couples TRBV20-1 to TRBJ2-7; D perhaps matches TRBD2 (6 bases). The CDR3 totals 14 residues. Germline CDR1 and CDR2: DFQATT and SNEGSKA (reference sequence). CDR3 in DNA: TGCAGTGCTAGAGGTTCGGGGGACTCCTCCGAGCAATACTTC. As protein: CSARGSGDSSEQYF.

On this clonotype: An end of the junction does not agree with germline; a read error may underlie this. V is TRBV11-2 and J is TRBJ1-2; no clear D. This CDR3 has 13 amino acids. Germline CDR1 SGHAT, CDR2 FQNNGV. DNA of the CDR3: TGTGGCAGCAGCTTAGGAGTCGGAGGTGGCTACACCTTC. Its protein product is CGSSLGVGGGYTF.

As concerns this clonotype: The conserved phenylalanine or tryptophan is not found at the CDR3 terminus, so this likely reflects a read error. V gene TRBV29-1 combines with J gene TRBJ2-7; 11 positions agree with TRBD1. Germline V CDR1 and CDR2: SQVTM, ANQGSEA. The CDR3 loop spans 13 amino acids. CDR3 loop: CIAGQGAGGEQYL. As DNA, the CDR3 is TGCATCGCTGGACAGGGGGCCGGGGGCGAGCAGTACTTA.

A remark on this clonotype: An end of the junction differs from the germline gene, which may be a read error. V and J are TRBV20-1 and TRBJ2-3; D is unclear. The CDR3 has 10 residues. The germline V gene encodes CDR1 DFQATT and CDR2 SNEGSKA (reference sequence). The CDR3 nucleotides are TGCTGTGCAATTTCAGATACGCACTATTTC. The encoded protein is CCAISDTHYF.

A remark on this clonotype: The junction and the germline gene differ at one end; a read error may be behind it. The CDR3 is CCVEDRGAPDTRYF. In DNA, the CDR3 is TGCTGCGTTGAAGATCGGGGGGCCCCAGATACGCGGTATTTT. The V call is TRBV29-1, the J call TRBJ2-3, with D tentatively TRBD2 (7 bases). CDR1 and CDR2 (germline): SQVTM, ANQGSEA. The CDR3 totals 14 residues.

As to this clonotype: At one boundary the junction diverges from the germline segment, which might be a read error. The rearrangement links TRBV5-6 to TRBJ2-7; D is possibly TRBD1 (6 bases). Per germline, CDR1 SGHDT and CDR2 YYEEEE. The CDR3 has 15 amino acids. CDR3 DNA sequence: TGTGCCAGCAGCTCTAGCAGGGGATTCTCCTACGGGCAGTACTTC. This translates into CASSSSRGFSYGQYF.

As for this clonotype: Being one base from a much bigger clone, this may be a read error. J is TRBJ2-7 and V is TRBV24-1; 8 bases are a match to TRBD1. Germline CDR1 reads KGHDR; CDR2 reads SFDVKD. V was pared by 8 bases and J by 6 bases, with 14 bases of the junction left unmatched. The CDR3 is 15 residues long. The CDR3 nucleotides read TGTGCCACCATCGATTGTGGGACAGGCCGGCGCGAGCAGTACTTC. It is translated as CATIDCGTGRREQYF.

With regard to this clonotype: One end of the junction fails to match germline, which may point to a read error. This chain connects TRBV11-2 to TRBJ1-1; D not resolved. CDR1 and CDR2 (germline): SGHAT, FQNNGV. CDR3 length: 14 residues. In DNA, the CDR3 is TGTGCCAGCAGTTCTGGGGTGTTGAAGACTGAAGCTTTCTTT. It translates to CASSSGVLKTEAFF.

As for this clonotype: One end of the junction fails to match germline, which may point to a read error. The genes are TRBV6-2 or TRBV6-3 and TRBJ2-1; TRBD2 aligns across 10 bases. The CDR3 length is 21 residues. From germline, CDR1 is MNHEY and CDR2 SVGEGT. CDR3 sequence: CASSYSIGGIVSGRAYNERFF. The CDR3 DNA is TGTGCCAGTAGTTACTCGATCGGGGGCATCGTCAGCGGGAGGGCCTACAATGAGCGGTTCTTC.

This clonotype has just one count. A much larger clone lies a single base off, so this may be a read error. The chain combines TRBV4-1 with TRBJ2-2; D gene ambiguous. Germline CDR1 and CDR2: MGHRA and YSYEKL. V was clipped by 4 bases and J by 7 bases, with 16 bases between them. The CDR3 consists of 15 residues. The CDR3 DNA is TGCGCCAGCAGCCGATACATCAACGGTAACGGGGAGCTGTTTTTT. This codes for CASSRYINGNGELFF.

Concerning this clonotype itself: One junction end does not reproduce the germline sequence, and a read error may be involved. The chain has TRBV20-1 and TRBJ2-5; D may match TRBD1 or TRBD2 (5 bases each). Germline CDR1 is DFQATT and CDR2 is SNEGSKA (reference sequence). The CDR3 covers 13 residues. CDR3 amino acids: CSTREPGPEAQHF. As DNA, the CDR3 is TGCAGTACTAGAGAGCCGGGACCGGAGGCCCAGCACTTC.

The chain combines TRBV29-1 with TRBJ1-5; the D is unclear. The CDR3 contains 12 residues. Trimming removed 4 bases at V and 6 bases at J, with 10 bases between. The germline CDR1 and CDR2 sequences are SQVTM and ANQGSEA. CDR3 coding DNA: TGCAGCGTTGGGATCGCGGGTCAGCCCCAGCATTTT. Translation: CSVGIAGQPQHF.

Ten or more counts support this clonotype. The rearrangement uses TRBV7-8 and TRBJ2-7; 7 nucleotides line up with TRBD1. The CDR3 runs 15 residues. Germline assignment: CDR1 SGHVS and CDR2 FQNEAQ. Trimming took 5 bases from V and 5 from J; bases not matched to a gene: 12. This chain's CDR3 is CASSMTGSMGHEQYF. The CDR3, as DNA: TGTGCCAGCAGCATGACAGGGTCGATGGGCCACGAGCAGTACTTC.

The V call is TRBV6-2 or TRBV6-3, the J call TRBJ2-7, with a possible D match to TRBD2 (7 bases). This CDR3 has 14 amino acids. Germline CDR1 reads MNHEY; CDR2 reads SVGEGT. V was clipped by 6 bases and J by 2 bases, with 14 bases between them. The chain's CDR3 is CASRSGGHPYEQYF. The DNA of the CDR3 is TGTGCCAGCAGATCCGGGGGGCACCCCTACGAGCAGTACTTC.

In the case of this clonotype: Without the conserved terminal phenylalanine or tryptophan, this CDR3 likely stems from a read error. The chain links TRBV6-5 to TRBJ1-2; 7 bases line up with TRBD1. Looked up from germline, CDR1 is MNHEY and CDR2 is SVGAGI. This CDR3 has 15 amino acids. The CDR3 loop is CASSYSQGANYGYTL. The CDR3 DNA reads as TGTGCCAGTAGTTACTCGCAGGGGGCTAACTATGGCTACACCTTA.

This clonotype was recorded many times. The chain has TRBV6-5 and TRBJ2-3; 8 bases agree with TRBD2. Germline-derived CDR1 and CDR2 are MNHEY and SVGAGI. Unmatched junction bases numbered 10, after V lost 8 bases and J lost 0 bases. CDR3 length equals 16 residues. The CDR3 spells CASSPLAGISTDTQYF. CDR3 sequence (DNA): TGTGCCAGCTCACCGTTAGCGGGGATTAGCACAGATACGCAGTATTTT.